This T cell receptor beta chain appears in the sequencing data of a study of cytomegalovirus exposure and HLA in healthy donors. 60 Vbeta and 13 Jbeta primers were used in PCR. This table comes from immunoSEQ multiplex PCR, and its TCRdb copy is limited to in-frame clones, with some not included. The sample holds around 130,000 clones. The sequencing input was PBMCs. The sequence derives from a woman between 35 and 50 years old in good health and CMV-seronegative.

The CDR3 DNA reads as TGTGCCAGCAACCCGCTAACCGGGGAGCTGTTTTTT. Its protein product is CASNPLTGELFF. The V and J genes are TRBV19 and TRBJ2-2, with D unclear. Germline CDR1 and CDR2: LNHDA and SQIVND (reference sequence). V dropped 9 bases and J dropped 5 bases, with 10 bases sitting between them. This CDR3 has 12 amino acids. Combining the CDR3 with reference TRBV19 and TRBJ2-2 gives the whole variable domain DGGITQSPKYLFRKEGQNVTLSCEQNLNHDAMYWYRQDPGQGLRLIYYSQIVNDFQKGDIAEGYSVSREKKESFPLTVTSAQKNPTAFYLCASNPLTGELFFGEGSRLTVL.